This is a list of T cell receptor beta chains from one sample in a study of neurological immune-mediated disorders. TCRdb reanalysed the 5' RACE reads using MiXCR and keeps one entry per CDR3 protein. The table records tens of thousands of distinct CDR3 sequences, approximately 14% of them present only once. The sequenced material came from PBMCs. The receptors shown here come from a woman between 50 and 59 years old in good health. Both conserved end residues are part of each CDR3. Each record gives: D gene, J gene, V gene, clone size, CDR3 protein, CDR3 DNA. The D gene is left open where the match is weak. For some rows the clone size is stated as once, few or many, or as a class when expanded; others skip it.

.	TRBJ2-1	TRBV12-3/TRBV12-4	many	CASSQNQQGEQFF	TGTGCCAGCAGTCAGAACCAGCAGGGTGAGCAGTTCTTC
.	TRBJ1-2	TRBV20-1	many	CSARAEGKNYGYTF	TGCAGTGCTAGAGCGGAAGGAAAGAACTATGGCTACACCTTC
.	TRBJ2-1	TRBV29-1	.	CSAGEPYNEQFF	TGCAGCGCGGGGGAGCCCTACAATGAGCAGTTCTTC
TRBD1	TRBJ1-1	TRBV28	many	CASSAQGQGAAEAFF	TGTGCCAGCAGTGCACAAGGACAGGGGGCGGCTGAAGCTTTCTTT
.	TRBJ2-1	TRBV29-1	.	CSLTRGVSEQFF	TGCAGCCTAACGAGGGGGGTTAGTGAGCAGTTCTTC
.	TRBJ2-3	TRBV20-1	many	CSARGSGLNTDTQYF	TGCAGTGCTAGAGGATCAGGTCTTAACACAGATACGCAGTATTTT
.	TRBJ1-1	TRBV5-1	many	CASSSTGQNTEAFF	TGCGCCAGCAGCTCTACCGGACAGAACACTGAAGCTTTCTTT
.	TRBJ1-2	TRBV7-9	many	CASSWQQGIGYGYTF	TGTGCCAGCAGCTGGCAACAGGGTATTGGCTATGGCTACACCTTC
.	TRBJ2-3	TRBV29-1	many	CSVEDPDSTDTQYF	TGCAGCGTTGAAGATCCGGATAGCACAGATACGCAGTATTTT
.	TRBJ1-2	TRBV29-1	many	CSAEGITHGYTF	TGCAGCGCCGAAGGTATAACCCATGGCTACACCTTC
TRBD1	TRBJ2-1	TRBV5-1	many	CASRTTGTGKEGEQFF	TGCGCCAGCAGGACGACCGGGACAGGAAAGGAGGGTGAGCAGTTCTTC
.	TRBJ1-2	TRBV28	.	CASTPFGGGYGYTF	TGTGCCAGCACCCCTTTCGGGGGCGGCTATGGCTACACCTTC
TRBD2	TRBJ2-3	TRBV19	few	CASTGSGSAYTDTQYF	TGTGCCAGTACAGGTAGCGGGAGCGCGTACACAGATACGCAGTATTTT
.	TRBJ1-5	TRBV6-5	many	CASRGEGNQPQHF	TGTGCCAGCCGGGGTGAGGGCAATCAGCCCCAGCATTTT
TRBD1	TRBJ1-2	TRBV7-8	many	CASSLEGQGALYGYTF	TGTGCCAGCAGCTTAGAGGGGCAGGGGGCTTTATATGGCTACACCTTC
TRBD2	TRBJ2-1	TRBV20-1	.	CSASVSGGNRYNEQFF	TGCAGTGCTAGTGTTAGCGGGGGGAACCGATACAATGAGCAGTTCTTC
.	TRBJ2-1	TRBV24-1	many	CATSDGGSYNEQFF	TGTGCCACCAGTGATGGGGGAAGCTACAATGAGCAGTTCTTC
.	TRBJ1-1	TRBV5-1	many	CASSLMLNTEAFF	TGCGCCAGCAGCTTGATGTTGAACACTGAAGCTTTCTTT
TRBD1	TRBJ2-3	TRBV5-1	many	CASSLRQGGTDTQYF	TGCGCCAGCAGCTTGAGACAGGGAGGCACAGATACGCAGTATTTT
.	TRBJ1-4	TRBV7-9	many	CASSLQGTRDEKLFF	TGTGCCAGCAGCCTACAGGGTACCCGGGATGAAAAACTGTTTTTT
.	TRBJ1-4	TRBV5-5	few	CASTLRWVSNEKLFF	TGTGCCAGCACCCTGCGGTGGGTGTCTAATGAAAAACTGTTTTTT
TRBD2	TRBJ2-6	TRBV27	few	CASRGLGSSGANVLTF	TGTGCCAGCAGGGGACTAGGGAGCTCTGGGGCCAACGTCCTGACTTTC
TRBD1	TRBJ2-1	TRBV10-3	many	CAINPTGMAYNEQFF	TGTGCCATCAACCCGACAGGGATGGCCTACAATGAGCAGTTCTTC
.	TRBJ2-2	TRBV5-1	many	CASSLAINTGELFF	TGCGCCAGCAGCTTGGCCATCAACACCGGGGAGCTGTTTTTT
TRBD1	TRBJ2-2	TRBV5-1	many	CASSRGTANTGELFF	TGCGCCAGCAGCCGAGGGACAGCGAACACCGGGGAGCTGTTTTTT
TRBD1	TRBJ1-6	TRBV7-2	many	CASSWAGTGRSGNSSPLHF	TGTGCCAGCAGCTGGGCCGGGACAGGGAGGTCGGGAAATAGTTCACCCCTCCACTTT
TRBD2	TRBJ2-3	TRBV5-1	many	CASSLDLAGGPDTQYF	TGCGCCAGCAGCTTGGATCTAGCGGGGGGTCCAGATACGCAGTATTTT
TRBD1	TRBJ1-2	TRBV20-1	many	CSARYPGQGAKGYTF	TGCAGTGCTAGATATCCGGGACAGGGGGCGAAGGGCTACACCTTC
TRBD1	TRBJ1-1	TRBV11-3	.	CASSWGTGGSPEAFF	TGTGCCAGCAGCTGGGGGACAGGAGGGAGCCCTGAAGCTTTCTTT
TRBD1	TRBJ1-1	TRBV5-1	many	CASRATPGQPNTEAFF	TGCGCCAGCAGGGCAACTCCGGGACAGCCGAACACTGAAGCTTTCTTT
TRBD1	TRBJ2-7	TRBV5-1	.	CASNLGQGSYEQYF	TGCGCCAGCAACTTGGGACAGGGGTCCTACGAGCAGTACTTC
.	TRBJ2-2	TRBV6-5	.	CASSTWDGTGELFF	TGTGCCAGCAGTACTTGGGACGGCACCGGGGAGCTGTTTTTT
.	TRBJ2-3	TRBV10-1	.	CASSNDRATRDTQYF	TGCGCCAGCAGTAATGATCGGGCCACACGGGATACGCAGTATTTT
TRBD2	TRBJ2-5	TRBV5-1	many	CASSFGTSSGLGTQYF	TGCGCCAGCAGCTTCGGGACTAGTAGTGGCTTGGGGACCCAGTACTTC
.	TRBJ2-1	TRBV5-1	many	CASSYPKSKGGSSYNEQFF	TGCGCCAGCAGCTACCCCAAGTCCAAGGGCGGTAGCTCCTACAATGAGCAGTTCTTC
.	TRBJ2-1	TRBV3-1	many	CASSQEGRVGNEQFF	TGTGCCAGCAGCCAAGAGGGCAGGGTGGGGAATGAGCAGTTCTTC
.	TRBJ2-5	TRBV5-1	many	CASSEGALQETQYF	TGCGCCAGCAGCGAGGGCGCTTTACAAGAGACCCAGTACTTC
TRBD2	TRBJ2-3	TRBV20-1	.	CSARFGTSGYTQYF	TGCAGTGCCAGATTTGGGACTAGCGGCTATACGCAGTATTTT
TRBD1	TRBJ1-6	TRBV28	many	CASTIGGASNSPLHF	TGTGCCAGCACAATAGGGGGCGCATCAAATTCACCCCTCCACTTT
.	TRBJ2-1	TRBV7-7	many	CASSRGAQRENEQFF	TGTGCTAGCAGCCGAGGGGCACAACGGGAAAATGAGCAGTTCTTC
.	TRBJ1-5	TRBV20-1	many	CSAKRTNQPQHF	TGCAGTGCTAAACGAACAAATCAGCCCCAGCATTTT
.	TRBJ1-2	TRBV28	many	CATTPDNYGYTF	TGTGCCACCACTCCAGATAACTATGGCTACACCTTC
TRBD2	TRBJ2-3	TRBV5-1	many	CASSLGLATSTDTQYF	TGCGCCAGCAGCCTAGGACTAGCGACGAGCACAGATACGCAGTATTTT
TRBD1	TRBJ2-1	TRBV12-3/TRBV12-4	many	CASSEQGANEQFF	TGTGCCAGCAGTGAGCAGGGGGCGAATGAGCAGTTCTTC
.	TRBJ2-1	TRBV24-1	many	CATSGGVGSYNEQFF	TGTGCCACCAGTGGGGGGGTGGGCTCCTACAATGAGCAGTTCTTC
TRBD1	TRBJ1-1	TRBV20-1	many	CSANRGQNTEAFF	TGCAGTGCCAACAGGGGGCAGAACACTGAAGCTTTCTTT
.	TRBJ2-1	TRBV5-1	many	CASSAGTQGEQFF	TGCGCCAGCTCCGCCGGGACCCAGGGGGAGCAGTTCTTC
.	TRBJ2-3	TRBV20-1	.	CSADPLASTDTQYF	TGCAGTGCTGACCCCCTAGCAAGCACAGATACGCAGTATTTT
TRBD1	TRBJ2-7	TRBV7-2	many	CASSSRDRASYEQYF	TGTGCCAGCAGCTCCCGGGACAGGGCTTCTTACGAGCAGTACTTC
.	TRBJ2-1	TRBV5-1	many	CASSLDSRGEQFF	TGCGCCAGCAGCTTGGATTCCCGGGGTGAGCAGTTCTTC